These T cell receptor beta chains were read from a single sample in a study of a mutant IDH1 vaccine in newly diagnosed glioma. These receptors' targets are unknown. Repertoires were generated with immunoSEQ multiplex PCR, while TCRdb's copy carries only in-frame clones and drops some. The repertoire holds tens of thousands of clones, about 92% seen once, with less than 2.5% in the top ten. The sample was PBMCs, taken from a glioma patient whose treatment included an IDH1 peptide vaccine. All receptors derive from a man aged 50-59 years with glioma. Each CDR3 is given with its conserved first and last residue. D genes are given only for firm matches. Only some rows state a clone size, as once, few, many or a class for expanded clones.

>14|.|TRBJ2-3|TRBV27|TRBD2
CASSLAGGTDTQYF
TGTGCCAGCAGTTTAGCGGGGGGCACAGATACGCAGTATTTT
>16|.|TRBJ1-1|TRBV18|TRBD1
CASSPQWTGGGTEAFF
TGTGCCAGCTCACCCCAATGGACAGGGGGTGGTACTGAAGCTTTCTTT
>14|.|TRBJ2-7|TRBV15|.
CATSRGGPSYEQYF
TGTGCCACCAGCAGAGGGGGTCCCTCCTACGAGCAGTACTTC
>11|.|TRBJ2-7|TRBV6-5|.
CASSFSYEQYF
TGTGCCAGCAGTTTTTCCTACGAGCAGTACTTC
>16|.|TRBJ1-5|TRBV18|.
CASSPYQRWSNQPQHF
TGTGCCAGCTCACCCTATCAACGGTGGAGCAATCAGCCCCAGCATTTT
>17|.|TRBJ2-7|TRBV2|.
CASRDWTGSLSSYEQYF
TGTGCCAGCAGAGACTGGACGGGTAGTTTAAGCTCCTACGAGCAGTACTTC
>13|.|TRBJ2-2|TRBV29-1|.
CSVAGDRAGELFF
TGCAGCGTTGCCGGGGATCGGGCCGGGGAGCTGTTTTTT
>15|once|TRBJ2-3|TRBV28|TRBD2
CASSGTSGSPGTQYF
TGTGCCAGCAGCGGGACTAGCGGGTCGCCGGGTACGCAGTATTTT
>15|.|TRBJ2-7|TRBV7-3|.
CASSLLGQGGYEQYF
TGTGCCAGCAGCCTACTGGGGCAGGGGGGCTACGAGCAGTACTTC
>15|.|TRBJ2-3|TRBV6-4|.
CASSYSGRSTDTQYF
TGTGCCAGCAGTTACTCGGGACGGAGCACAGATACGCAGTATTTT
>13|.|TRBJ2-7|TRBV11-2|TRBD1
CASSLNRGYEQYF
TGTGCCAGCAGCTTAAACAGGGGCTACGAGCAGTACTTC
>14|once|TRBJ2-3|TRBV6-1|TRBD1
CASTRTGGTDTQYF
TGTGCCAGCACCAGGACAGGGGGCACAGATACGCAGTATTTT
>16|.|TRBJ2-1|TRBV5-1|TRBD1
CASSLDGQGTYNEQFF
TGCGCCAGCAGCTTAGACGGACAGGGGACATACAATGAGCAGTTCTTC
>17|.|TRBJ1-5|TRBV10-1|TRBD1
CASSESREGADNQPQHF
TGCGCCAGCAGTGAGTCAAGGGAGGGGGCGGACAATCAGCCCCAGCATTTT
>15|.|TRBJ2-5|TRBV6-1|TRBD2
CASSEWTSGSETQYF
TGTGCCAGCAGTGAATGGACTAGCGGGAGCGAGACCCAGTACTTC
>13|once|TRBJ2-3|TRBV7-3|.
CASSTNLADTQYF
TGTGCCAGCAGCACAAACCTCGCAGATACGCAGTATTTT